Sequencing of this TCR beta chain was carried out in a study of blood T cell repertoires in COVID-19. Study-level background: Italy, Spain and the United States were the sources of the convalescent and acute COVID-19 samples. PBMCs, B-cell-depleted T cells, or T cells were the source of the cDNA or gDNA that made up the material.

Under the authors' procedure: The assay estimated nucleated cells by amplifying reference gene primers. Sequenced by immunoSEQ multiplex PCR; TCRdb stores in-frame clones only, minus some. That table gives V, J and clone size, and the DNA gave D and trimming. The sample includes 130,000 to 150,000 clones, roughly 90% of them seen just once. There are 16 residues in the CDR3. V trimming: 6 bases; J trimming: 0 bases; junction bases outside the gene matches: 8. Germline CDR1 WSHSY, CDR2 SAAADI. The receptor was isolated from a woman between 45 and 60 years old with acute or convalescent COVID-19. This sequence joins TRBV10-2 and TRBJ1-3, with TRBD1 matching over 7 bases. Sequenced material: peripheral blood. In nucleotides, the CDR3 is TGCGCCAGCAGCCGGGGACAGATGATCTCTGGAAACACCATATATTTT. Encoded protein: CASSRGQMISGNTIYF.